The T cell receptor (beta chain) under discussion was sequenced for a study of regulatory T cells in long-lasting Graves disease. Findings and limits, study-wide: Persistent disease was characterized by preferential usage of TRBV28, TRBJ1-2 and TRBJ2-5. Those with persistent disease had in common more public clonotypes (about 3,000) than new patients (966).

Turning to this clonotype: Its target is unknown.

According to the study, TCR beta libraries were built with iRepertoire HTBI primers and CDR3-region Arm-PCR. TCRdb independently ran MiXCR on the multiplex PCR reads; one entry per CDR3 protein. The sample lists some 250,000 distinct CDR3 sequences, 15% to 20% occurring once. Specified time point: newly diagnosed GD, antithyroid drugs for less than 3 months. The authors made the TCR library using RNA they extracted from PBMCs. EDTA tubes received approximately 9 milliliters of collected peripheral blood. Per germline, CDR1 MNHEY and CDR2 SMNVEV (reference sequence). There are 12 residues in the CDR3. V dropped 7 bases and J dropped 4 bases, with 10 bases sitting between them. The sample was also reused in another study, on T cells in Graves' hyperthyroidism and ophthalmopathy. That work states: Model output signaled ophthalmopathy a median around 5.9 months ahead of onset.

This rearrangement joins TRBV27 to TRBJ1-2; perhaps TRBD1 as D (5 bases). The receptor was derived from a woman aged 30 to 39 with Graves disease. Source: peripheral blood mononuclear cells (PBMCs), taken at new diagnosis, from a patient treated with antithyroid drugs. The CDR3 bases are TGTGCCAGCAAGCGCGGGGGCTATGGCTACACCTTC. It codes for CASKRGGYGYTF.